Shown below are 10 T cell receptor beta chains from a single sample sequenced in a study of early T cells in non-severe SARS-CoV-2 infection. TCRdb re-derived calls from the 5' RACE reads in MiXCR, one entry per CDR3 protein. Among under 50,000 distinct CDR3 sequences listed, roughly 4% were seen once. The sample consisted of whole blood. The receptors stem from an adult who was a healthcare worker with PCR-confirmed SARS-CoV-2 infection or an uninfected control (not recorded which).

This clonotype was seen ten or more times. This rearrangement joins TRBV27 to TRBJ1-6; 8 bases are shared with TRBD1. V shed 6 bases, J shed 4 bases, and the junction held 11 bases outside the gene matches. Germline-derived CDR1 and CDR2 are MNHEY and SMNVEV (reference sequence). The CDR3 consists of 17 residues. CDR3 loop: CASSPRQGMLYNSPLHF. CDR3 nucleotide sequence: TGTGCCAGCAGCCCGAGACAGGGGATGCTTTATAATTCACCCCTCCACTTT.

This clonotype has at least ten counts. The chain carries TRBV20-1 and TRBJ1-2; possible D gene TRBD1, 6 bases. CDR3 length equals 15 residues. CDR1 and CDR2 (germline): DFQATT, SNEGSKA (reference sequence). Trimming left V 1 base short and J 4 bases short, with 16 bases between. CDR3 in amino acids: CSARAPRGRGYGYTF. CDR3 in DNA: TGCAGTGCTAGAGCTCCACGGGGGCGAGGCTATGGCTACACCTTC.

In this sample, this clonotype turned up many times. V usage is TRBV29-1 and J usage is TRBJ2-5; 9 nucleotides agree with TRBD1. The germline gives CDR1 SQVTM, CDR2 ANQGSEA. The CDR3 sequence is 14 residues long. After removal of 6 bases from V and 5 bases from J, the junction contained 10 bases not matched to a gene. CDR3 sequence reads: CSVIPGQGLETQYF. In nucleotides, the CDR3 is TGCAGCGTAATTCCGGGACAGGGCTTGGAGACCCAGTACTTC. Together with reference TRBV29-1 and TRBJ2-5, the CDR3 gives the full variable domain: SAVISQKPSRDICQRGTSLTIQCQVDSQVTMMFWYRQQPGQSLTLIATANQGSEATYESGFVIDKFPISRPNLTFSTLTVSNMSPEDSSIYLCSVIPGQGLETQYFGPGTRLLVL.

This clonotype came up many times. The chain links TRBV7-9 to TRBJ1-4; 9 bases agree with TRBD1. The junction had 3 bases not matched to a gene; V was cut back by 5 bases and J by 5 bases. Germline lookup yields CDR1 SEHNR and CDR2 FQNEAQ (reference sequence). The CDR3 has 14 amino acids. This chain's CDR3 is CASSDGTGNEKLFF. The CDR3, as DNA: TGTGCCAGCAGCGATGGGACAGGGAATGAAAAACTGTTTTTT.

The sample holds many counts of this clonotype. The gene calls are TRBV20-1 and TRBJ2-3; 7 bases agree with TRBD2. This CDR3 has 15 residues. CDR1 is DFQATT, CDR2 SNEGSKA, per germline (reference sequence). Germline trimming cut 6 bases from V and 1 base from J; bases unmatched to any gene: 10. CDR3 loop: CSALDGRQGTDTQYF. The CDR3 region has the DNA TGCAGTGCCCTGGACGGGAGGCAAGGCACAGATACGCAGTATTTT.

This clonotype was detected ten times or more. CDR3 DNA: TGTGCCAGCAGCTTGGCGGGGAGGATCTATGGCTACACCTTC. It specifies CASSLAGRIYGYTF. This rearrangement joins TRBV5-4 to TRBJ1-2; D remains ambiguous. V was clipped by 0 bases and J by 4 bases, with 10 bases between them. Germline CDR1 is SGHNT and CDR2 is YYREEE (reference sequence). The CDR3 extends over 14 amino acids.

Ten or more counts support this clonotype. The chain joins TRBV19 to TRBJ2-2; no reliable D call. The CDR3 spans 14 residues. Germline assignment: CDR1 LNHDA and CDR2 SQIVND (reference sequence). V lost 3 bases, J lost 1 base, and 6 bases lay in between. Written as DNA, the CDR3 is TGTGCCAGTAGTATGCTGGGGAACACCGGGGAGCTGTTTTTT. Protein: CASSMLGNTGELFF.

In this sample, this clonotype turned up many times. The chain has TRBV24-1 and TRBJ2-1; TRBD2 matches 11 bases. Germline-derived CDR1 and CDR2 are KGHDR and SFDVKD. With V trimmed by 4 bases and J by 3 bases, 4 bases remained unmatched. CDR3 length equals 16 residues. The CDR3 sequence is CATSDVTSGGYNEQFF. CDR3 sequence (DNA): TGTGCCACCAGTGACGTTACTAGCGGGGGCTACAATGAGCAGTTCTTC.

This clonotype appeared a single time. This chain joins TRBV7-2 and TRBJ2-7; D perhaps matches TRBD1 (5 bases). Germline V gene lookup returns CDR1 SGHTA and CDR2 FQGNSA. The V end lost 7 bases, the J end lost 3 bases, and 16 bases lay between the germline ends. The CDR3 is 14 amino acids. CDR3 in DNA: TGTGCCAGCACCCCCACTGCAGGGAACTACGAGCAGTACTTC. Translated, it gives CASTPTAGNYEQYF.

Ten or more counts support this clonotype. CDR3 region: CASSASTDTQYF. CDR3 sequence (DNA): TGTGCCAGCTCTGCTAGCACAGATACGCAGTATTTT. The V gene is TRBV7-2, the J gene TRBJ2-3; D is unresolved. Germline V gene sequence: CDR1 SGHTA, CDR2 FQGNSA. The CDR3 totals 12 residues. The V end lost 8 bases, the J end lost 0 bases, and 6 bases lay between the germline ends. Based on the CDR3 plus reference TRBV7-2 and TRBJ2-3, the full variable domain is GAGVSQSPSNKVTEKGKDVELRCDPISGHTALYWYRQSLGQGLEFLIYFQGNSAPDKSGLPSDRFSAERTGGSVSTLTIQRTQQEDSAVYLCASSASTDTQYFGPGTRLTVL.